This T cell receptor (beta chain) stems from a study of T cells in Graves' hyperthyroidism and ophthalmopathy. The wider study: Before any treatment, at initial diagnosis, peripheral blood was collected.

Points from the study as a whole: Separation of ophthalmopathy from stable hyperthyroidism was achieved by a 13 V-J model. Ophthalmopathy got predicted by the model a median about six months before its onset.

Trimming took 5 bases from V and 4 from J, leaving 12 bases between them. Germline CDR1 reads MNHEY; CDR2 reads SMNVEV (reference sequence). The CDR3 contains 13 residues. Regions amplified from RNA transcripts were the TCR beta CDR3 regions. The HTBI set primed first-round TCR CDR3 RT-PCR. MiXCR, applied by TCRdb to the multiplex PCR reads, yields one record per CDR3 protein. The sample includes fewer than 650,000 distinct CDR3 sequences, more than 13% of them seen just once. This clonotype was counted ten times or more. Its antigen remains unknown. Uncontrolled infection, other autoimmune disease, pregnancy or lactation led to exclusion.

This clonotype originated in a woman between 18 and 30 years old with Graves' ophthalmopathy. The V call is TRBV27, the J call TRBJ2-7; D uncertain. The sample comprised blood. The CDR3 sequence is CASSPGRKYEQYF. CDR3 DNA: TGTGCCAGCAGTCCCGGACGGAAGTACGAGCAGTACTTC.